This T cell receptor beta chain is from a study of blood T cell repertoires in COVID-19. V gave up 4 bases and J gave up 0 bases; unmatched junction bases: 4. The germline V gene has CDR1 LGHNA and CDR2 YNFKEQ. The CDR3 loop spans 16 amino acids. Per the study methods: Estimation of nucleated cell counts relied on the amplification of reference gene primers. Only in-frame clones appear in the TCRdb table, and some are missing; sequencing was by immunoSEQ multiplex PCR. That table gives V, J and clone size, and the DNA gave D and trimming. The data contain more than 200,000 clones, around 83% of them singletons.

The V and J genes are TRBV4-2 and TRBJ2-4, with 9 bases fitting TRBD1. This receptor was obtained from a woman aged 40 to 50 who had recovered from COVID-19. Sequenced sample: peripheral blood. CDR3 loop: CASSPGTGLAKNIQYF. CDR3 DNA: TGTGCCAGCAGCCCCGGGACAGGGTTAGCCAAAAACATTCAGTACTTC.